The rows below give T cell receptor beta chains drawn from one sample of a study of early T cells in non-severe SARS-CoV-2 infection. MiXCR, applied by TCRdb to the 5' RACE reads, yields one record per CDR3 protein. Counted here are 50,000 to 65,000 distinct CDR3 sequences, about 11% occurring once; the ten biggest clones make up just under 3%. Sequences were derived from whole blood, sampled at baseline. The receptors were sampled from an adult who was a healthcare worker with PCR-confirmed SARS-CoV-2 infection or an uninfected control (not recorded which). CDR3s include the opening cysteine and the closing phenylalanine or tryptophan.

V gene,J gene,CDR3 protein
TRBV3-1,TRBJ2-1,CASSWTGTGTFNEQFF
TRBV12-3/TRBV12-4,TRBJ2-1,CASRPDLAPMQFF
TRBV29-1,TRBJ2-2,CSGQTSATGELFF
TRBV29-1,TRBJ1-6,CSVDGGGFTLHF
TRBV2,TRBJ2-7,CASSKRTGGYEQYF
TRBV25-1,TRBJ2-7,CASSETKVGVYEQYF
TRBV7-9,TRBJ1-1,CASRPPGQPNTEAFF
TRBV2,TRBJ2-1,CASRRDRVDEQFF
TRBV28,TRBJ2-1,CASSLGQGNEQFF
TRBV18,TRBJ1-1,CASSPPTGRGTEAFF
TRBV2,TRBJ1-2,CASSVTTVNYGYTF
TRBV30,TRBJ2-7,CAWGASTYEQYF
TRBV6-1,TRBJ2-7,CASSLDLGAGSYEQYF
TRBV29-1,TRBJ1-2,CSVAQGGYGYTF
TRBV6-5,TRBJ2-5,CASRGSGGQETQYF
TRBV27,TRBJ2-1,CASRETGAYNEQFF
TRBV12-3/TRBV12-4,TRBJ2-1,CASRTWGGRESYNEQFF
TRBV30,TRBJ1-1,CAWGEDVDEAFF
TRBV6-1,TRBJ2-2,CASTRQGAGELFF
TRBV7-9,TRBJ2-3,CASSFRGRPSTDTQYF
TRBV20-1,TRBJ1-6,CSARGDRASPLHF
TRBV4-3,TRBJ1-4,CASSQDLPRQGTNEKLFF
TRBV4-3,TRBJ2-3,CASSQDMRGVTDTQYF
TRBV20-1,TRBJ2-3,CSASRLSGGTTDTQYF
TRBV12-3/TRBV12-4,TRBJ2-5,CASSLGQGQETQYF
TRBV24-1,TRBJ2-1,CATSDPRSGTYNEQFF
TRBV20-1,TRBJ2-1,CSAKGQIYNEQFF
TRBV6-5,TRBJ2-7,CASSYLQSYEQYF
TRBV19,TRBJ2-5,CATGRETQYF
TRBV7-2,TRBJ1-5,CASSLSTTTSQHF
TRBV27,TRBJ2-7,CASSFSLAGTYEQYF
TRBV9,TRBJ1-2,CASSPKGGPGYGYTF
TRBV29-1,TRBJ2-2,CSVRAGGRTGELFF
TRBV20-1,TRBJ2-7,CSARDAQTSGGQYEQYF
TRBV5-6,TRBJ1-1,CASNAGGQAFF
TRBV18,TRBJ1-1,CASSPLKGVNTEAFF
TRBV20-1,TRBJ2-1,CSASLSAQGAEQFF
TRBV19,TRBJ2-2,CASSTLDRDAGELFF
TRBV3-1,TRBJ2-7,CASRRDSEQYF
TRBV20-1,TRBJ2-7,CSARQLAGGPSSYEQYF
TRBV2,TRBJ2-7,CASSTGTVTYEQYF
TRBV19,TRBJ1-6,CASSIGSGRSHRISYNSPLHF
TRBV5-5,TRBJ1-1,CASSLRRTGLRNTEAFF
TRBV6-1,TRBJ2-3,CASSEVGGPPMDTQYF
TRBV10-2,TRBJ2-1,CASNEGLAGGYNEQFF
TRBV6-6,TRBJ1-1,CASSSAGGMNTEAFF
TRBV25-1,TRBJ2-7,CASSEPFGVGGPDEQYF
TRBV9,TRBJ1-1,CASSYTGTANTEAFF
TRBV11-2,TRBJ2-7,CASRKQGALSYEQYF
TRBV6-5,TRBJ2-3,CASSNEDTQYF
TRBV3-1,TRBJ1-2,CASSQAPTGGIYGYTF
TRBV6-5,TRBJ1-5,CASRAPGLRQPQHF
TRBV19,TRBJ2-7,CASSMARASYEQYF
TRBV4-1,TRBJ2-1,CASSQVAGGPDNEQFF
TRBV20-1,TRBJ1-6,CSARVGAGNNSPLHF
TRBV7-9,TRBJ2-7,CASSLTGGLYEQYF
TRBV6-2/TRBV6-3,TRBJ1-5,CASTPTGNQPQHF
TRBV5-1,TRBJ2-3,CASSLEGTGGRDTQYF
TRBV20-1,TRBJ2-7,CSAGGGTGAYEQYF
TRBV7-2,TRBJ2-7,CASSLGLAGTSEQYF